This T cell receptor (beta chain) was profiled in a study of T cells in women clearing cervical HPV infection. A remark on this clone: Coverage ceases 3 residues before the CDR3 finishes, and the germline J gene fills in the end.

Some clones are missing from TCRdb's copy, which holds only in-frame ones; the method was immunoSEQ multiplex PCR. Its listing shows some 37,000 clones. The CDR3 spans 15 residues. Trimming cost V 7 bases and J 2 bases; bases outside gene matches: 8. The material sequenced was blood buffy coat. The V gene is TRBV12-3 or TRBV12-4, the J gene TRBJ2-3; TRBD1 aligns across 8 bases. The TCR comes from a woman between 18 and 69 years old with a cervical HPV16 infection that either progressed to CIN3+ or cleared (not recorded which). The CDR3 spells CASTPRGQDTDTQYF. CDR3 bases read: TGTGCCAGCACCCCCAGGGGGCAAGACACAGATACG.